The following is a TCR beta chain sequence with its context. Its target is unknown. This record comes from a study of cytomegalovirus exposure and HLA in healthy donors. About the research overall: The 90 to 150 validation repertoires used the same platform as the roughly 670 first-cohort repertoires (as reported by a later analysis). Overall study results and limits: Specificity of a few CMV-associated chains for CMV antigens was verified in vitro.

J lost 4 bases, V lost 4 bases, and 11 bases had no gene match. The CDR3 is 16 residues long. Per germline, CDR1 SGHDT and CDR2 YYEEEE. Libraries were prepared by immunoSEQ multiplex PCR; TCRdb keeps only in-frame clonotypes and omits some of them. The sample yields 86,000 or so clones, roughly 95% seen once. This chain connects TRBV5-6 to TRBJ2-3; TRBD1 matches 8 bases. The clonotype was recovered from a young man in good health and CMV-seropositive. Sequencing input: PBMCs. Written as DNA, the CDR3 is TGTGCCAGCAGCAAAAAGGGACAGGCCCTGGCAGATACGCAGTATTTT. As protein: CASSKKGQALADTQYF.